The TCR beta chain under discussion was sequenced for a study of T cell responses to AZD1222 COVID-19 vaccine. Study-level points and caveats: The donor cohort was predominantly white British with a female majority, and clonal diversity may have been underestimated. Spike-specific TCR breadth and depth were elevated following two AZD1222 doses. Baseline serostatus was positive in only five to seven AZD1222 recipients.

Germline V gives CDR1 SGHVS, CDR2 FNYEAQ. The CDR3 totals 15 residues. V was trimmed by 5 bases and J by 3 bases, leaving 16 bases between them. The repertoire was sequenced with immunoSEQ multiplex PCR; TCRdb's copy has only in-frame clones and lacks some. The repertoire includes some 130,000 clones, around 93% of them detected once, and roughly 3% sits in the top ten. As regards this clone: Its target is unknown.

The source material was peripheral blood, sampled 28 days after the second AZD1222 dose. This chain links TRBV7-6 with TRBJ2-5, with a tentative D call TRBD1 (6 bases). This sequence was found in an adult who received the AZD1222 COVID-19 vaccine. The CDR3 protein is CASSPPGTIEETQYF. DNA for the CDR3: TGTGCCAGCAGCCCCCCCGGGACAATCGAAGAGACCCAGTACTTC.